Below, 18 T cell receptor beta chains from the same sample are listed, as sequenced in a study of brain T cells in children with intractable seizures. Sequencing was performed with immunoSEQ multiplex PCR; in TCRdb, only in-frame clones are kept and a portion is missing. Of fewer than 85,000 clones listed, about 92% are singletons. This specimen was peripheral blood, taken at surgery. These receptors originate from a boy under two years old with tuberous sclerosis and intractable seizures.

The genes are TRBV2 and TRBJ1-1; D perhaps matches TRBD1 (6 bases). Germline V lookup: CDR1 SNHLY, CDR2 FYNNEI. V was pared by 3 bases and J by 1 base, with 12 bases between. The CDR3 extends over 15 amino acids. CDR3 sequence (DNA): TGTGCCAGCAGTGACTTGGACAGAGAGAACACTGAAGCTTTCTTT. Protein sequence: CASSDLDRENTEAFF.

The chain couples TRBV10-3 to TRBJ2-3; 8 nucleotides match TRBD2. The V gene end was trimmed by 4 bases and the J gene end by 6 bases; junction bases not matched to a gene: 6. Germline V gives CDR1 ENHRY, CDR2 SYGVKD. This CDR3 contains 14 residues. The CDR3 DNA follows: TGTGCCATCAGTGCGGGACTAGGGCTGGATACGCAGTATTTT. It encodes CAISAGLGLDTQYF.

V and J are TRBV13 and TRBJ2-7; 8 bases align to TRBD2. The CDR3 runs 14 residues. J lost 7 bases, V lost 1 base, and 6 bases had no gene match. From germline, CDR1 is PRHDT and CDR2 FYEKMQ (reference sequence). The CDR3 bases are TGTGCCAGCAGCTTAGTATCGGCGGGGGGTGAGCAGTACTTC. Translated: CASSLVSAGGEQYF.

As DNA, the CDR3 is TGTGCCAGTTCGGGGAGGATATTGGAGACCCAGTACTTC. As protein: CASSGRILETQYF. V gene TRBV19 combines with J gene TRBJ2-5; perhaps TRBD2 as D (6 bases). The CDR3 is 13 residues long. CDR1 LNHDA and CDR2 SQIVND come from the germline V gene (reference sequence). Trimming left V 8 bases short and J 5 bases short, with 15 bases between.

For this clone: Other nucleotide sequences in the sample specify the same CDR3. This rearrangement joins TRBV19 to TRBJ2-7, with D tentatively TRBD1 or TRBD2 (5 bases each). CDR1 is LNHDA, CDR2 SQIVND, per germline (reference sequence). With 1 base removed from V and 6 bases from J, the gap between germline ends came to 7 bases. The CDR3 length is 12 residues. In nucleotides, the CDR3 is TGTGCCAGTAGTATAGGTGGGGGCGAGCAGTACTTC. Translated: CASSIGGGEQYF.

In DNA, the CDR3 is TGTGCCAGCAGCGCTACCGGGCGGACCATACCCTACAATGAGCAGTTCTTC. Translated: CASSATGRTIPYNEQFF. The rearrangement joins TRBV9 to TRBJ2-1; no definite D call. V lost 3 bases and J lost 2, with 18 bases in between. Germline V gene data show CDR1 as SGDLS and CDR2 as YYNGEE. This CDR3 comprises 17 residues.

The chain couples TRBV6-1 to TRBJ2-7; tentatively, D is TRBD1 (5 bases). The CDR3 length is 15 residues. CDR1 and CDR2 from the germline V gene are MNHNS and SASEGT. V was clipped by 2 bases and J by 9 bases, with 20 bases between them. In DNA, the CDR3 is TGTGCCAGCAGTGAACCCACTGGGGCCCTACGAGTGCAGTACTTC. Translation gives CASSEPTGALRVQYF.

The chain recombines TRBV6-5 with TRBJ2-7; the D gene is possibly TRBD1 (6 bases). V lost 2 bases, J lost 6 bases, and 17 bases lay in between. The germline V gene has CDR1 MNHEY and CDR2 SVGAGI. The CDR3 extends over 15 amino acids. The CDR3 DNA sequence: TGTGCCAGCAGTTACAGGACAGACTTCCTACGCGAGCAGTACTTC. This translates into CASSYRTDFLREQYF.

For the CDR3, the DNA is TGTGCCAGCAGCTCGTCCGGGACTAGCGGCCTCACAGATACGCAGTATTTT. This gives the protein CASSSSGTSGLTDTQYF. The chain uses TRBV7-8 and TRBJ2-3, with TRBD2 matching 11 bases. V shed 4 bases, J shed 2 bases, and the junction held 8 bases outside the gene matches. Per the germline V gene, CDR1 is SGHVS and CDR2 is FQNEAQ. This CDR3 is built from 17 residues.

The chain links TRBV30 to TRBJ1-3; weak D call: TRBD1 (5 bases). V was pared by 5 bases and J by 0 bases, with 8 bases between. In germline, CDR1 is GTSNPN, CDR2 SVGIG (reference sequence). The CDR3 contains 13 residues. CDR3 amino acids: CAWDSNSGNTIYF. The CDR3 DNA sequence: TGTGCCTGGGACAGTAACTCTGGAAACACCATATATTTT.

The rearrangement uses TRBV6-2 or TRBV6-3 and TRBJ2-5; 7 bases line up with TRBD1. CDR1 and CDR2 from the germline V gene are MNHEY and SVGEGT. J was trimmed by 4 bases and V by 6 bases; bases with no gene match: 14. CDR3 length: 16 residues. CDR3 in amino acids: CASSTPTDRVRETQYF. CDR3 DNA: TGTGCCAGCAGCACACCCACTGACAGGGTGCGAGAGACCCAGTACTTC.

This rearrangement joins TRBV20-1 to TRBJ2-1, with D perhaps matching TRBD1 (5 bases). Germline V gene sequence: CDR1 DFQATT, CDR2 SNEGSKA (reference sequence). The CDR3 is made up of 11 amino acids. V was trimmed by 7 bases and J by 7 bases, leaving 11 bases between them. The CDR3 DNA follows: TGCAGTGTCAGACAGCAAAATGAGCAGTTCTTC. Encoded protein: CSVRQQNEQFF.

The chain carries TRBV5-1 and TRBJ2-3; D is possibly TRBD1 or TRBD2 (6 bases each). Germline assignment: CDR1 SGHRS and CDR2 YFSETQ. This CDR3 has 14 amino acids. Between the trimmed V and J ends, which lost 0 bases and 9 bases, there was a span of 14 bases. This CDR3 is CASSLEPGEVTQYF. CDR3 DNA sequence: TGCGCCAGCAGCTTGGAGCCAGGGGAGGTAACGCAGTATTTT.

The V call is TRBV4-1, the J call TRBJ2-1; D gene unclear. CDR3 length: 14 residues. Germline lookup yields CDR1 MGHRA and CDR2 YSYEKL. V was trimmed by 4 bases and J by 0 bases, leaving 7 bases between them. CDR3: CASSPTSSYNEQFF. CDR3 DNA: TGCGCCAGCAGCCCTACGAGCTCCTACAATGAGCAGTTCTTC.

The chain joins TRBV9 to TRBJ2-2; D is possibly TRBD1 (6 bases). This CDR3 contains 17 residues. V lost 0 bases, J lost 1 base, and 13 bases lay in between. Germline CDR1 reads SGDLS; CDR2 reads YYNGEE. The DNA for the CDR3 is TGTGCCAGCAGCGTAGAGACCGGGACATTGAACACCGGGGAGCTGTTTTTT. Translating it yields CASSVETGTLNTGELFF.

The rearrangement links TRBV19 to TRBJ2-7, with 9 bases identical to TRBD1. This CDR3 spans 15 amino acids. The junction had 3 bases not matched to a gene; V was cut back by 1 base and J by 2 bases. CDR1 is LNHDA, CDR2 SQIVND, per germline (reference sequence). The CDR3 DNA sequence: TGTGCCAGTAGTATAGTAACAGGGGGCACCTACGAGCAGTACTTC. It yields the protein CASSIVTGGTYEQYF.

The chain is built from TRBV10-3 and TRBJ2-2, with D possibly being TRBD1 or TRBD2 (5 bases each). The germline gives CDR1 ENHRY, CDR2 SYGVKD. V was cut by 8 bases and J by 0 bases, with 13 bases left in between. This CDR3 is built from 15 residues. For the CDR3, the DNA is TGTGCCATCCGGCCCGGGACGGCGAACACCGGGGAGCTGTTTTTT. It yields the protein CAIRPGTANTGELFF.

The gene calls are TRBV5-4 and TRBJ2-1, with unresolved D. CDR1 SGHNT and CDR2 YYREEE come from the germline V gene (reference sequence). The CDR3 loop spans 15 amino acids. Trimming pared 4 bases from V and 5 bases from J, leaving 16 bases between. This CDR3 is CASSPRTVSNNEQFF. CDR3 nucleotide sequence: TGTGCCAGCAGCCCGAGAACGGTTTCTAACAATGAGCAGTTCTTC.